In its sample, the clone carrying this TCR beta chain was seen many times. The antigen remains unidentified. TCRdb reprocessed the 5' RACE reads with MiXCR, giving one entry per CDR3 protein. In the table there are 20,000 to 30,000 distinct CDR3 sequences, 6% of which are singletons. The sample originates from a study of spatial heterogeneity in lung cancer. About the research overall: Any follow-up PBMC samples that were available went on to be sequenced, and the median time to follow-up was two to three years after resection.

Overall study results and limits: In blood, ubiquitous expanded tumor TCRs appeared more at resection than follow-up.

With 4 bases removed from V and 5 bases from J, the gap between germline ends came to 11 bases. This CDR3 spans 13 amino acids. In germline, CDR1 is LGHDT, CDR2 YNNKEL (reference sequence). Described time point: blood at routine non-recurrence follow-up after resection. Without sorting, whole RNA was sequenced from tumor, nontumor lung or frozen PBMC. The sequences come from PBMCs, collected at follow-up. The source is a male donor with early-stage non-small cell lung cancer. The J gene is TRBJ1-1, the V gene TRBV3-1, with D maybe TRBD1 (5 bases). The CDR3 sequence: CASSRFGGTEAFF. CDR3 nucleotide sequence: TGTGCCAGCAGCCGTTTCGGGGGGACTGAAGCTTTCTTT.